This TCR beta chain is from a study of T cells in narcolepsy. Whole-study findings and limits: Some memory CD4+ repertoires had no autoreactive clone sequences. HCRT-specific and TRIB2-specific autoreactive clonotypes appeared among same-patient CSF and blood CD4+ clonotypes.

Sequenced by immunoSEQ multiplex PCR; TCRdb stores in-frame clones only, minus some. The sample has fewer than 25,000 clones, about 81% seen once. Regarding this clone: Its antigen remains unidentified.

The CDR3 has 15 residues. In germline, CDR1 is SNHLY, CDR2 FYNNEI. V lost 8 bases to trimming and J lost 7 bases; unmatched junction nucleotides: 11. The material sequenced was memory (CD45RA-) CD4+ T cells from blood. The rearrangement links TRBV2 to TRBJ1-6; 7 nucleotides match TRBD1. This clonotype originated in a human donor in good health. CDR3 sequence: CASLNPGRGNSPLHF. The CDR3 DNA follows: TGTGCCAGCCTCAACCCTGGCAGGGGGAATTCACCCCTCCACTTT.